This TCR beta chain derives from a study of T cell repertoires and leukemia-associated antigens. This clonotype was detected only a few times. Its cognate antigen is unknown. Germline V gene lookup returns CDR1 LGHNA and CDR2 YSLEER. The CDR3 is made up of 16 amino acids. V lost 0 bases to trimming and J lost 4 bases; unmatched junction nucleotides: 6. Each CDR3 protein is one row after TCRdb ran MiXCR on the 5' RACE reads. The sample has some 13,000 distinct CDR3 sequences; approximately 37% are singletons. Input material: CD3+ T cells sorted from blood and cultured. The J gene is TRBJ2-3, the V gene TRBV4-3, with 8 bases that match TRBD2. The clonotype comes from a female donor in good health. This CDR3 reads CASSQDRAGVSDTQYF. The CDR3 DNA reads TGCGCCAGCAGCCAAGATAGAGCGGGAGTGTCAGATACGCAGTATTTT.